The clone carrying this T cell receptor beta chain was seen more than once but under ten times. Its antigen is undetermined. The sample is drawn from a study of cytotoxic CD8 clonotypes in ibrutinib-treated CLL. The CDR3 is made up of 11 amino acids. The germline V gene encodes CDR1 MNHEY and CDR2 SMNVEV (reference sequence). Deletions cut 5 bases from V and 3 bases from J, with 5 bases between. Assay: immunoSEQ multiplex PCR; the TCRdb copy retains only in-frame clones and omits some. The sample carries nearly 300,000 clones, around 69% recorded once. Findings and caveats of the study: Treatment saw public clonotypes, which were uncommon, either contract or stay stable.

The sequencing here drew on PBMCs, taken at disease progression, from a patient treated with ibrutinib. The chain is built from TRBV27 and TRBJ2-7; D remains unclear. The clonotype comes from a human donor with chronic lymphocytic leukemia. The CDR3 here is CASSTFYEQYF. CDR3 sequence (DNA): TGTGCCAGCAGTACTTTCTACGAGCAGTACTTC.